One sample yielded the 15 T cell receptor beta chains listed below, sequenced in a study of beta chain features in type 1 diabetes. General observations from the study: Among all four CD4+ subsets, Type 1 diabetes patients had TCRB CDR3s that were moderately but significantly shorter.

The investigators reverse transcribed all of the isolated RNA, so they sequenced expressed TCRB transcripts. Data came from immunoSEQ multiplex PCR; TCRdb stores just in-frame clones and leaves some out. This sample has around 250,000 clones, with roughly 14% found just once. No antigen is known for these receptors. Sample: naive CD4+ T cells from blood. The receptor source for this set is a man aged 25 to 45 with type 1 diabetes.

This clone was detected a few times. The chain carries TRBV21-1 and TRBJ2-5; TRBD2 is the table's D call, not checked against the DNA. TRBV21-1 is flagged as a pseudogene. This CDR3 has 16 amino acids. CDR3 residues: CASSKGTSGVSETQYF. The DNA for the CDR3 is TGTGCCAGCAGCAAAGGGACTAGCGGGGTCTCTGAGACCCAGTACTTC.

This clone has only a few counts. The gene calls are TRBV9 and TRBJ1-4; 10 bases fit TRBD1. Unmatched junction bases numbered 8, after V lost 4 bases and J lost 8 bases. Germline CDR1 and CDR2: SGDLS and YYNGEE. The CDR3 has 15 amino acids. This chain's CDR3 is CASSSRQGAGEKLFF. The CDR3 DNA reads TGTGCCAGCAGCTCCCGACAGGGGGCGGGGGAAAAACTGTTTTTT.

This clone turned up a few times. V usage is TRBV25-1 and J usage is TRBJ2-3; 7 bases map to TRBD2. CDR1 and CDR2 (germline): MGHDK, SYGVNS. The CDR3 is made up of 15 amino acids. V shed 6 bases, J shed 0 bases, and the junction held 6 bases outside the gene matches. The CDR3 DNA follows: TGTGCCAGCAGCCCACTAGCGAGTAGCACAGATACGCAGTATTTT. This encodes CASSPLASSTDTQYF.

In its sample, this clone was seen a few times. This CDR3 is CASSPGLGNTGELFF. Written as DNA, the CDR3 is TGTGCCAGCTCACCGGGACTGGGGAACACCGGGGAGCTGTTTTTT. The rearrangement links TRBV18 to TRBJ2-2; D is possibly TRBD2 (6 bases). Between the trimmed V and J ends, which lost 3 bases and 1 base, there was a span of 9 bases. The CDR3 extends over 15 amino acids. Per germline, CDR1 KGHSH and CDR2 LQKENI.

Worth noting for this clone: This same CDR3 is encoded by further DNA sequences in the sample. CDR3: CASSEADSNQPQHF. The DNA for the CDR3 is TGTGCCAGCAGTGAAGCGGACTCCAATCAGCCCCAGCATTTT. The V call is TRBV2, the J call TRBJ1-5; D remains unclear. Germline V lookup: CDR1 SNHLY, CDR2 FYNNEI. CDR3 length equals 14 residues. V lost 0 bases and J lost 3, with 6 bases in between. The variable domain in full, completed from reference TRBV2 and TRBJ1-5, reads EPEVTQTPSHQVTQMGQEVILRCVPISNHLYFYWYRQILGQKVEFLVSFYNNEISEKSEIFDDQFSVERPDGSNFTLKIRSTKLEDSAMYFCASSEADSNQPQHFGDGTRLSIL.

This clone occurred a few times. Other DNA sequences in this sample translate to the same CDR3. The chain uses TRBV7-9 and TRBJ2-3; D uncertain. V was cut by 2 bases and J by 1 base, with 10 bases left in between. The CDR3 runs to 15 residues. From germline, CDR1 is SEHNR and CDR2 FQNEAQ (reference sequence). CDR3 sequence reads: CASSLSGTGTDTQYF. The CDR3 DNA reads as TGTGCCAGCAGCTTATCCGGTACCGGCACAGATACGCAGTATTTT.

CDR3 sequence reads: CASSQGNYGYTF. As DNA, the CDR3 is TGTGCCAGCAGCCAGGGGAACTATGGCTACACCTTC. The gene calls are TRBV11-1 and TRBJ1-2; TRBD1 is a possible D gene (6 bases). The CDR3 extends over 12 amino acids. Germline V gene data show CDR1 as SGHAT and CDR2 as FQDESV (reference sequence). Trimming cost V 5 bases and J 2 bases, with 6 bases left between them.

The J gene is TRBJ1-5, the V gene TRBV10-3, with D hard to call. The V end lost 6 bases, the J end lost 0 bases, and 12 bases lay between the germline ends. The germline V gene has CDR1 ENHRY and CDR2 SYGVKD. The CDR3 is made up of 15 amino acids. DNA of the CDR3: TGTGCCATCAGCCGAAACGGGGATAGCAATCAGCCCCAGCATTTT. Amino acid sequence: CAISRNGDSNQPQHF.

The V call is TRBV2, the J call TRBJ2-4; D call uncertain. The V gene's germline CDR1 is SNHLY and CDR2 FYNNEI. This CDR3 region has 14 residues. V was cut by 6 bases and J by 1 base, with 10 bases left in between. CDR3 residues: CASRIEAAKNIQYF. The CDR3 region has the DNA TGTGCCAGCAGGATAGAGGCGGCCAAAAACATTCAGTACTTC.

This clone was counted only a few times. This sequence joins TRBV7-9 and TRBJ1-1, with a possible D match to TRBD1 (6 bases). CDR1 and CDR2 from the germline V gene are SEHNR and FQNEAQ (reference sequence). The CDR3 loop spans 17 amino acids. V lost 1 base to trimming and J lost 4 bases, with 19 bases between them. CDR3 DNA: TGTGCCAGCAGCTTAGTCATGGCCACAGGGCGAGGCACTGAAGCTTTCTTT. It codes for CASSLVMATGRGTEAFF.

This clone occurred a few times. This chain links TRBV19 with TRBJ2-1; weak D call: TRBD2 (5 bases). CDR1 and CDR2 from the germline V gene are LNHDA and SQIVND (reference sequence). CDR3 length: 14 amino acids. V lost 6 bases and J lost 1, with 10 bases in between. DNA of the CDR3: TGTGCCAGTAGATGGAGCGGATCCTACAATGAGCAGTTCTTC. Its protein product is CASRWSGSYNEQFF.

This sequence joins TRBV4-1 and TRBJ2-3, with 13 nucleotides matching TRBD2. The CDR3 is made up of 17 amino acids. The germline V gene encodes CDR1 MGHRA and CDR2 YSYEKL. With 1 base clipped from V and 4 bases from J, the junction kept 5 bases outside the gene matches. CDR3 bases: TGCGCCAGCAGCCAAGGACGACTAGCGGGGGGTCCAGATACGCAGTATTTT. Its protein product is CASSQGRLAGGPDTQYF.

This clone was observed a few times. The chain is built from TRBV30 and TRBJ1-2; 12 nucleotides agree with TRBD1. V was clipped by 8 bases and J by 4 bases; unmatched bases: 8. The CDR3 is made up of 14 amino acids. The germline CDR1 and CDR2 sequences are GTSNPN and SVGIG (reference sequence). In DNA, the CDR3 is TGTGCCAGTACCGGGACAGGGGGCGGCTATGGCTACACCTTC. It specifies CASTGTGGGYGYTF.

This rearrangement joins TRBV11-2 to TRBJ2-7; the D gene is possibly TRBD2 (6 bases). This CDR3 comprises 15 residues. Between the trimmed V and J ends, which lost 4 bases and 4 bases, there was a span of 17 bases. Germline CDR1 SGHAT, CDR2 FQNNGV. CDR3 bases: TGTGCCAGCAGCTCGCTCGGGGGTGGGGGGTACGAGCAGTACTTC. As protein: CASSSLGGGGYEQYF.

This clone was detected only a few times. This chain connects TRBV7-9 to TRBJ2-7, with TRBD1 as a possible D gene (6 bases). V was trimmed by 3 bases and J by 4 bases, leaving 16 bases between them. CDR3 length: 15 amino acids. Germline CDR1 reads SEHNR; CDR2 reads FQNEAQ (reference sequence). CDR3 bases: TGTGCCAGCAGCTTGGCTTTGGGGGCATTTTACGAGCAGTACTTC. It translates to CASSLALGAFYEQYF.